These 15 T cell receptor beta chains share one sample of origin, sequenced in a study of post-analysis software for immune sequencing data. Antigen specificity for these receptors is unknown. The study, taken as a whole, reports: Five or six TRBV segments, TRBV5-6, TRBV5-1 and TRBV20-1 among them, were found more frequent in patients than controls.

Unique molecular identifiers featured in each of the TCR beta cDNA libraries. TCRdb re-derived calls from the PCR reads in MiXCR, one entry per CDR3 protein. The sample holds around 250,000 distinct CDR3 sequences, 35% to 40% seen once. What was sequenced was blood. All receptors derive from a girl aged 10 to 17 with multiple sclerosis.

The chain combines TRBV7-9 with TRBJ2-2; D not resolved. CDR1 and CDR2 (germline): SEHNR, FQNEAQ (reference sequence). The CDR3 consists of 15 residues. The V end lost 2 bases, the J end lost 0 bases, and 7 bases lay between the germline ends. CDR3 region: CASSLQAPNTGELFF. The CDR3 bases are TGTGCCAGCAGCTTACAAGCGCCGAACACCGGGGAGCTGTTTTTT.

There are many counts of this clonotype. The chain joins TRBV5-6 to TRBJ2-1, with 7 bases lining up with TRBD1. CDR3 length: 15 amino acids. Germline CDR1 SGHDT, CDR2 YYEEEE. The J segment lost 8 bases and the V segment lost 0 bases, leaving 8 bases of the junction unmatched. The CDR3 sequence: CASSLVDRDIDEQFF. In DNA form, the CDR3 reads TGTGCCAGCAGCTTGGTCGACAGGGATATTGATGAGCAGTTCTTC. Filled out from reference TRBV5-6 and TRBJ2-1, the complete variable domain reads DAGVTQSPTHLIKTRGQQVTLRCSPKSGHDTVSWYQQALGQGPQFIFQYYEEEERQRGNFPDRFSGHQFPNYSSELNVNALLLGDSALYLCASSLVDRDIDEQFFGPGTRLTVL.

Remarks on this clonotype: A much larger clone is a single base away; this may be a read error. The CDR3 here is CAISPAGGALQETLYF. The CDR3 DNA reads TGTGCCATCAGCCCAGCGGGAGGGGCGTTACAAGAGACCCTGTACTTC. This chain uses TRBV10-3 with TRBJ2-5; TRBD2 agrees at 10 bases. CDR3 length: 16 amino acids. Per the germline V gene, CDR1 is ENHRY and CDR2 is SYGVKD.

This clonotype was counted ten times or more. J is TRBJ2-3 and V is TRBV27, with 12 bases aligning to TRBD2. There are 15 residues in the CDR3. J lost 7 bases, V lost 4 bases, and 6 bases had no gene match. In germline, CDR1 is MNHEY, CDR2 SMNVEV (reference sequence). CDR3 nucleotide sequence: TGTGCCAGCAGTTACGGGACTAGCGGGTCATATACGCAGTATTTT. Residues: CASSYGTSGSYTQYF.

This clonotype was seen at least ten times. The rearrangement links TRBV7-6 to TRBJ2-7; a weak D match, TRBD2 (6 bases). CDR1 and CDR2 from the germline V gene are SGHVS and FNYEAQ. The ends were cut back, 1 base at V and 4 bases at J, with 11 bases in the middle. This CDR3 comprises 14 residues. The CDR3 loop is CASSLDLGGYEQYF. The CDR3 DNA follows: TGTGCCAGCAGCTTAGACCTCGGGGGTTACGAGCAGTACTTC.

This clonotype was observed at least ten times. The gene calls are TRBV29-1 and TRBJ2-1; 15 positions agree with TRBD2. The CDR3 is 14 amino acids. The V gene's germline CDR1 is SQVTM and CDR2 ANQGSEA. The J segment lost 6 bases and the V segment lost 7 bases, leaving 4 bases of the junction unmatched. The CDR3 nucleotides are TGCAGCGGGACTAGCGGGGGGGCTGGCAATGAGCAGTTCTTC. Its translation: CSGTSGGAGNEQFF.

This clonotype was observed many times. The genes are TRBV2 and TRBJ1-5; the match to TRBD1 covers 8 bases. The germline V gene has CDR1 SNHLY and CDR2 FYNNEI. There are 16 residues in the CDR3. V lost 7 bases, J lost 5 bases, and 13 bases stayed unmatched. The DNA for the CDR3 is TGTGCCAGCAAGGGCCGGGGCAGGGGGCACGATCAGCCCCAGCATTTT. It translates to CASKGRGRGHDQPQHF.

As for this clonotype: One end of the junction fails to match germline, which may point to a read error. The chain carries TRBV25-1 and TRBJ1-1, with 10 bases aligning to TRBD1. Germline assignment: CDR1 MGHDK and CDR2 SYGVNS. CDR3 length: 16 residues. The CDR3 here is CANSAGTGVRNTEAFF. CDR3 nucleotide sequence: TGTGCCAACAGTGCGGGGACAGGGGTGAGGAACACTGAAGCTTTCTTT.

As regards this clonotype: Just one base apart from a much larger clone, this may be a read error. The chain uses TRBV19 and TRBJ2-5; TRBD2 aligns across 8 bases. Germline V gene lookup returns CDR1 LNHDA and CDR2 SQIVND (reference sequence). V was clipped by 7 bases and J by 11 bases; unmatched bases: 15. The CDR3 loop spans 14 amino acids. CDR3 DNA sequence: TGTGCCAGTACCCCAGCGGGAGACTACAATGAGCAGTACTTC. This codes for CASTPAGDYNEQYF.

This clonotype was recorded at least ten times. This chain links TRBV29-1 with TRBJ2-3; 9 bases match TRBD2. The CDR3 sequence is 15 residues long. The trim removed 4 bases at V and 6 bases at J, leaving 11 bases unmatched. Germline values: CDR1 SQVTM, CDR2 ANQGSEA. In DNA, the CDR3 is TGCAGCGTTGCAAGACTAGCGGCCCAGGGGGATACGCAGTATTTT. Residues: CSVARLAAQGDTQYF.

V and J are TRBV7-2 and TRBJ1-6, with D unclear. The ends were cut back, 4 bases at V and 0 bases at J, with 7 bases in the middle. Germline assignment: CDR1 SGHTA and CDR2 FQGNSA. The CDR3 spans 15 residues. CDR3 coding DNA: TGTGCCAGCAGCTCCGCGGGCTCCTATAATTCACCCCTCCACTTT. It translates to CASSSAGSYNSPLHF. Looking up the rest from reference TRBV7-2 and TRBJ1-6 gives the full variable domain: GAGVSQSPSNKVTEKGKDVELRCDPISGHTALYWYRQSLGQGLEFLIYFQGNSAPDKSGLPSDRFSAERTGGSVSTLTIQRTQQEDSAVYLCASSSAGSYNSPLHFGNGTRLTVT.

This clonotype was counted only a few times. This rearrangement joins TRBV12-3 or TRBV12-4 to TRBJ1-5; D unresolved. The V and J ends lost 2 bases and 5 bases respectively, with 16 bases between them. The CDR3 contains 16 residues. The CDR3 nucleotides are TGTGCCAGCAGTTTAAATGCAGGTGCCCTCGATCAGCCCCAGCATTTT. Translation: CASSLNAGALDQPQHF.

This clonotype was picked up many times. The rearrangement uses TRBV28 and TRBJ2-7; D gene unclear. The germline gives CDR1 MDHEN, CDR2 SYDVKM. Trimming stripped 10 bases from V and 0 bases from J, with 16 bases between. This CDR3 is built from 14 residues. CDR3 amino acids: CATSPLHSSYEQYF. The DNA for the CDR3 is TGTGCCACCTCCCCCCTCCACAGCTCCTACGAGCAGTACTTC.

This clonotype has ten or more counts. CDR3 sequence: CADEPRGRTDTQYF. In DNA, the CDR3 is TGTGCAGACGAACCCAGGGGACGCACAGATACGCAGTATTTT. The rearrangement uses TRBV2 and TRBJ2-3; weak D call: TRBD1 (6 bases). The CDR3 has 14 residues. The germline gives CDR1 SNHLY, CDR2 FYNNEI.

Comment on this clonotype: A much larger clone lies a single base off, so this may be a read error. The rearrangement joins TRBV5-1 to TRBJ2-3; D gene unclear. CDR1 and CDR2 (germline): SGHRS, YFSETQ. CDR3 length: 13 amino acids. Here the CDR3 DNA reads TGCGCCAGCAGCTTTTTAGACACAGATACGCGGTATTTT. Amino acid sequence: CASSFLDTDTRYF.